The text below deals with one T cell receptor (beta chain). This record belongs to a study of cytomegalovirus exposure and HLA in healthy donors. Per the germline V gene, CDR1 is SGHRS and CDR2 is YFSETQ. Trimming removed 8 bases at V and 0 bases at J, with 9 bases between. The CDR3 covers 14 residues. The PCR used 60 Vbeta and 13 Jbeta primers. Repertoires were generated with immunoSEQ multiplex PCR, while TCRdb's copy carries only in-frame clones and drops some. The repertoire holds about 120,000 clones, with about 80% as singletons. This chain uses TRBV5-1 with TRBJ1-6; no reliable D call. The TCR originated in a female donor in good health and CMV-seropositive. Material for sequencing was PBMCs. The CDR3 bases are TGCGCCAGGACACAGAGCTCCTATAATTCACCCCTCCACTTT. This sequence encodes CARTQSSYNSPLHF.